This entry features one T cell receptor beta chain sequence. Its specificity is unknown. V gave up 6 bases and J gave up 0 bases, with 11 bases separating them. The germline gives CDR1 KGHSH, CDR2 LQKENI. CDR3 length: 15 residues. The record originates from a study of T cell repertoires in cytomegalovirus infection. In TCRdb, the reads were re-called with MiXCR into one record per CDR3 protein. This sample has some 310,000 distinct CDR3 sequences; 25% occur once, and the top ten carry 13%. The material sequenced was cultured PBMCs, taken from culture after CMV antigen stimulation. This chain connects TRBV18 to TRBJ2-2, with a tentative D call TRBD2 (6 bases). The source of this sequence is a human donor in good health (CMV status not recorded). Some clones in this sample may be carry-over from other donors' samples. The DNA of the CDR3 is TGTGCCAGCTCCCACGGGACTTCGAACACCGGGGAGCTGTTTTTT. Translated: CASSHGTSNTGELFF.